These 27 T cell receptor beta chains were all obtained from the same sample, sequenced in a study of T cell repertoires in cytomegalovirus infection. For these TCRs, the target antigens are not known. TCRdb processed the reads anew with MiXCR; each CDR3 protein has one entry. This table holds fewer than 30,000 distinct CDR3 sequences, about 23% found once. Sequenced here: CD8+ T cells from cultured PBMCs, sampled from culture after CMV antigen stimulation. The receptors stem from a human donor in good health (CMV status not recorded). Some clones in this sample may be carry-over from other donors' samples.

This clonotype was detected ten times or more. The chain is built from TRBV7-9 and TRBJ1-1; 7 bases fit TRBD1. V gave up 4 bases and J gave up 1 base; unmatched junction bases: 3. This CDR3 has 14 amino acids. Per the germline V gene, CDR1 is SEHNR and CDR2 is FQNEAQ (reference sequence). The CDR3 reads CASSSWTGNTEAFF. The DNA for the CDR3 is TGTGCCAGCAGCTCCTGGACAGGGAACACTGAAGCTTTCTTT.

This clonotype was counted at least ten times. The chain combines TRBV4-1 with TRBJ2-7, with D tentatively TRBD1 or TRBD2 (5 bases each). Germline CDR1 reads MGHRA; CDR2 reads YSYEKL. V was clipped by 1 base and J by 4 bases, with 11 bases between them. CDR3 length equals 14 residues. CDR3 in amino acids: CASSQVDGGYEQYF. DNA of the CDR3: TGCGCCAGCAGCCAAGTGGATGGGGGTTACGAGCAGTACTTC.

V and J are TRBV9 and TRBJ1-4; a possible D gene is TRBD1 (5 bases). V lost 4 bases, J lost 4 bases, and 14 bases lay in between. CDR3 length equals 15 residues. CDR1 and CDR2 from the germline V gene are SGDLS and YYNGEE. This chain's CDR3 is CASSLTTDGNEKLFF. CDR3 nucleotide sequence: TGTGCCAGCAGCCTAACGACAGATGGTAATGAAAAACTGTTTTTT. Variable domain in full (rest from reference TRBV9 and TRBJ1-4): DSGVTQTPKHLITATGQRVTLRCSPRSGDLSVYWYQQSLDQGLQFLIQYYNGEERAKGNILERFSAQQFPDLHSELNLSSLELGDSALYFCASSLTTDGNEKLFFGSGTQLSVL.

In this sample, this clonotype turned up a few times. The chain employs TRBV4-3 and TRBJ1-1; no clear D. The V end lost 1 base, the J end lost 1 base, and 10 bases lay between the germline ends. The V gene's germline CDR1 is LGHNA and CDR2 YSLEER. This CDR3 is built from 15 residues. DNA for the CDR3: TGCGCCAGCAGCCAAGTCGCATACGAGAACACTGAAGCTTTCTTT. Its protein is CASSQVAYENTEAFF.

The chain joins TRBV6-5 to TRBJ2-2; D is possibly TRBD1 (6 bases). CDR3 length: 16 amino acids. The germline V gene has CDR1 MNHEY and CDR2 SVGAGI. The ends were cut back, 0 bases at V and 0 bases at J, with 8 bases in the middle. DNA of the CDR3: TGTGCCAGCAGTTACTCGCAGGGGACGAACACCGGGGAGCTGTTTTTT. Its translation is CASSYSQGTNTGELFF.

The gene calls are TRBV6-2 or TRBV6-3 and TRBJ2-4, with D perhaps matching TRBD1 (5 bases). The germline V gene encodes CDR1 MNHEY and CDR2 SVGEGT. CDR3 length: 15 residues. V dropped 0 bases and J dropped 12 bases, with 18 bases sitting between them. CDR3 bases: TGTGCCAGCAGTTACTCGATCTGGGGCTTGGACCCTCAGTACTTC. This codes for CASSYSIWGLDPQYF.

This clonotype was counted ten times or more. The rearrangement uses TRBV7-2 and TRBJ2-7; D might be TRBD1 (6 bases). Trimming removed 5 bases at V and 4 bases at J, with 15 bases between. This CDR3 has 14 amino acids. Germline V gene data show CDR1 as SGHTA and CDR2 as FQGNSA. This CDR3 is CASSTRGNPYEQYF. As DNA, the CDR3 is TGTGCCAGCAGCACCAGGGGAAACCCTTACGAGCAGTACTTC.

In its sample, this clonotype was seen a few times. The CDR3 DNA is TGTGCCAGCTGGAAAGACAGCCTTAATGAAAAACTGTTTTTT. Translated: CASWKDSLNEKLFF. This chain connects TRBV6-6 to TRBJ1-4; TRBD1 might be the D (5 bases). The CDR3 covers 14 residues. V lost 8 bases, J lost 4 bases, and 14 bases lay in between. CDR1 is MNHNY, CDR2 SVGAGI, per germline (reference sequence).

This clonotype was observed at least ten times. This sequence joins TRBV4-1 and TRBJ2-3, with 12 bases fitting TRBD2. V lost 1 base, J lost 2 bases, and 4 bases stayed unmatched. The CDR3 totals 17 residues. The V gene's germline CDR1 is MGHRA and CDR2 YSYEKL. CDR3 bases: TGCGCCAGCAGCCAAGCAGGGACTAGCGGGTTCACAGATACGCAGTATTTT. The encoded protein is CASSQAGTSGFTDTQYF.

The V call is TRBV7-9, the J call TRBJ2-1; 7 bases align to TRBD2. The V gene's germline CDR1 is SEHNR and CDR2 FQNEAQ (reference sequence). There are 15 residues in the CDR3. Trimming took 2 bases from V and 3 from J; bases not matched to a gene: 4. The CDR3 loop reads CASSLILANYNEQFF. CDR3 nucleotide sequence: TGTGCCAGCAGCTTAATACTAGCGAACTACAATGAGCAGTTCTTC.

Many counts were recorded for this clonotype. The chain couples TRBV6-1 to TRBJ2-5; perhaps TRBD2 as D (5 bases). The CDR3 contains 14 residues. Germline-derived CDR1 and CDR2 are MNHNS and SASEGT. V lost 8 bases, J lost 5 bases, and 18 bases lay in between. The CDR3 region has the DNA TGTGCCAGCGCCTATTGGGGAGATAGGGAGACCCAGTACTTC. Protein product: CASAYWGDRETQYF.

This clonotype was found a few times. The V gene is TRBV20-1, the J gene TRBJ2-3; 8 bases line up with TRBD1. Trimming removed 0 bases from V and 4 bases from J; junction bases left unmatched: 9. This CDR3 has 16 residues. Germline V lookup: CDR1 DFQATT, CDR2 SNEGSKA (reference sequence). CDR3 nucleotides: TGCAGTGCTAGAGATCGCCGGACAGGGCCGGCAGATACGCAGTATTTT. Its translation is CSARDRRTGPADTQYF.

This chain uses TRBV7-2 with TRBJ2-1, with 12 bases identical to TRBD2. In germline, CDR1 is SGHTA, CDR2 FQGNSA. V was clipped by 5 bases and J by 10 bases; unmatched bases: 9. CDR3 length equals 15 residues. The CDR3 nucleotides are TGTGCCAGCAGCACGACTAGCGGGGGATCTCGGGAGCAGTTCTTC. Translation: CASSTTSGGSREQFF.

The V and J genes are TRBV28 and TRBJ1-5; possible D gene TRBD1, 5 bases. V was clipped by 5 bases and J by 3 bases, with 11 bases between them. Germline CDR1 is MDHEN and CDR2 is SYDVKM. The CDR3 has 14 residues. CDR3 DNA sequence: TGTGCCAGCAGTCGCACAGGCGACAATCAGCCCCAGCATTTT. It yields the protein CASSRTGDNQPQHF.

This clonotype was detected only a few times. The chain employs TRBV7-6 and TRBJ2-1, with D possibly being TRBD1 or TRBD2 (5 bases each). Trimming took off 0 bases at V and 1 base at J, with 7 bases between the two ends. The V gene's germline CDR1 is SGHVS and CDR2 FNYEAQ. This CDR3 spans 15 amino acids. The DNA of the CDR3 is TGTGCCAGCAGCTTAGCGGGACCGTCCTACAATGAGCAGTTCTTC. This gives the protein CASSLAGPSYNEQFF. The whole variable domain, remainder taken from reference TRBV7-6 and TRBJ2-1, is GAGVSQSPRYKVTKRGQDVALRCDPISGHVSLYWYRQALGQGPEFLTYFNYEAQQDKSGLPNDRFSAERPEGSISTLTIQRTEQRDSAMYRCASSLAGPSYNEQFFGPGTRLTVL.

Many counts were recorded for this clonotype. J is TRBJ1-5 and V is TRBV6-2 or TRBV6-3; unclear D gene. V lost 0 bases, J lost 5 bases, and 5 bases lay in between. The CDR3 sequence is 13 residues long. Germline V gene sequence: CDR1 MNHEY, CDR2 SVGEGT. CDR3 nucleotide sequence: TGTGCCAGCAGTTACTCGGGGTATCAGCCCCAGCATTTT. Translated: CASSYSGYQPQHF.

The rearrangement links TRBV6-5 to TRBJ1-1, with TRBD1 as a possible D gene (5 bases). CDR3 length: 18 amino acids. The germline V gene has CDR1 MNHEY and CDR2 SVGAGI. Trimming cost V 2 bases and J 0 bases, with 19 bases left between them. For the CDR3, the DNA is TGTGCCAGCAGTTACGGGGCGGACCTTCACAGCATGAACACTGAAGCTTTCTTT. Amino acids: CASSYGADLHSMNTEAFF.

As for this clonotype: A single base separates this from a much larger clone, so it may be a read error. This chain links TRBV5-6 with TRBJ1-2; D not resolved. The CDR3 consists of 12 residues. The V gene's germline CDR1 is SGHDT and CDR2 YYEEEE. CDR3 region: CASSRQVGGCTF. CDR3 in DNA: TGTGCCAGCAGCCGTCAGGTTGGTGGCTGCACCTTC.

The chain employs TRBV4-1 and TRBJ1-1; D gene uncertain. The germline gives CDR1 MGHRA, CDR2 YSYEKL. The CDR3 is made up of 14 amino acids. The ends were cut back, 1 base at V and 4 bases at J, with 10 bases in the middle. As DNA, the CDR3 is TGCGCCAGCAGCCAAGGGCCGGGGAGCACTGAAGCTTTCTTT. It yields the protein CASSQGPGSTEAFF.

The CDR3 DNA is TGCAGTGCGTCCCGGGACAGGGAATATTCACCCCTCCACTTT. Translation gives CSASRDREYSPLHF. This sequence joins TRBV20-1 and TRBJ1-6, with 9 bases identical to TRBD1. The CDR3 consists of 14 residues. V lost 6 bases to trimming and J lost 8 bases; unmatched junction nucleotides: 8. Looked up from germline, CDR1 is DFQATT and CDR2 is SNEGSKA (reference sequence).

Only a few counts were recorded for this clonotype. J is TRBJ1-6 and V is TRBV7-6, with D unclear. The CDR3 is 16 residues long. The V gene lost 3 bases and the J gene lost 0 bases, with 9 bases spanning the gap. Germline CDR1 is SGHVS and CDR2 is FNYEAQ. In DNA form, the CDR3 reads TGTGCCAGCAGCTTTTCAGTGAGCTCCTATAATTCACCCCTCCACTTT. Amino acid sequence: CASSFSVSSYNSPLHF.

The chain employs TRBV29-1 and TRBJ2-3, with D possibly TRBD2 on 5 matching bases. The CDR3 extends over 14 amino acids. CDR1 SQVTM and CDR2 ANQGSEA come from the germline V gene. Trimming stripped 4 bases from V and 2 bases from J, with 13 bases between. This CDR3 reads CSVVRGPITDTQYF. The CDR3 DNA reads TGCAGCGTTGTGAGAGGGCCTATCACAGATACGCAGTATTTT.

The V gene is TRBV7-6, the J gene TRBJ2-7; TRBD1 agrees at 7 bases. V dropped 4 bases and J dropped 4; count of bases not matched to a gene: 1. The CDR3 has 12 amino acids. Germline V gene data show CDR1 as SGHVS and CDR2 as FNYEAQ. CDR3 nucleotide sequence: TGTGCCAGCAGCTCGGACAGGTACGAGCAGTACTTC. Residues: CASSSDRYEQYF. Full variable domain (missing parts from reference TRBV7-6 and TRBJ2-7): GAGVSQSPRYKVTKRGQDVALRCDPISGHVSLYWYRQALGQGPEFLTYFNYEAQQDKSGLPNDRFSAERPEGSISTLTIQRTEQRDSAMYRCASSSDRYEQYFGPGTRLTVT.

This clonotype has just a few counts. The chain employs TRBV2 and TRBJ2-6; 7 bases match TRBD2. Germline V gene sequence: CDR1 SNHLY, CDR2 FYNNEI. The CDR3 spans 16 residues. With V trimmed by 3 bases and J by 1 base, 3 bases remained unmatched. In DNA form, the CDR3 reads TGTGCCAGCAGTGAGGAGGGAGGGTCTGGGGCCAACGTCCTGACTTTC. This encodes CASSEEGGSGANVLTF.

V usage is TRBV20-1 and J usage is TRBJ2-7; 8 nucleotides align to TRBD2. After removal of 6 bases from V and 3 bases from J, the junction contained 10 bases not matched to a gene. CDR1 and CDR2 (germline): DFQATT, SNEGSKA (reference sequence). The length of the CDR3 is 14 residues. For the CDR3, the DNA is TGCAGTGCCCAACACGGGAGGGGGGGCTACGAGCAGTACTTC. This codes for CSAQHGRGGYEQYF.

V usage is TRBV9 and J usage is TRBJ2-7; 12 positions match TRBD2. V was clipped by 4 bases and J by 3 bases; unmatched bases: 11. Germline values: CDR1 SGDLS, CDR2 YYNGEE. The length of the CDR3 is 17 residues. CDR3 DNA sequence: TGTGCCAGCAGCCCAGGAAGACTAGCGGGGGCCCTCTACGAGCAGTACTTC. It is translated as CASSPGRLAGALYEQYF.

This sequence joins TRBV12-3 or TRBV12-4 and TRBJ2-3; D is ambiguous. V was pared by 2 bases and J by 6 bases, with 15 bases between. The CDR3 is made up of 15 amino acids. This CDR3 reads CASSLSSDPHDTQYF. The CDR3 coding sequence is TGTGCCAGCAGTTTAAGTTCGGACCCCCATGATACGCAGTATTTT.